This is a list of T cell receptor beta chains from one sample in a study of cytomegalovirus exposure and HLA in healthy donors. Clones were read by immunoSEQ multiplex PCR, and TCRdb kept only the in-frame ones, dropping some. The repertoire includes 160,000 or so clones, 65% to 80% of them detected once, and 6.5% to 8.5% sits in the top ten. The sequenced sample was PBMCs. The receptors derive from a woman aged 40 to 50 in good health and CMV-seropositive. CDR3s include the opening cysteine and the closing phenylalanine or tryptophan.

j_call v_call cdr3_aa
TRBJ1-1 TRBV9 CASSAGGITEAFF
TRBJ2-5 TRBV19 CASSIRTAGYAETQYF
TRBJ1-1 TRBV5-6 CASTRRTRRGNTEAFF
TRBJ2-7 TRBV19 CASSPGEGVGEQYF
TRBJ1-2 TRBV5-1 CASSLAGEGGYTF
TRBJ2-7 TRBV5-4 CASSLRLAESYEQYF
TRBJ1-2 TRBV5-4 CASSLVGRISYGYTF
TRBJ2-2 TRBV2 CASRDLAGGNTGELFF
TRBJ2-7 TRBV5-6 CASSFSTGGVRYEQYF
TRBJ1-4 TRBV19 CASGDRGEKLFF
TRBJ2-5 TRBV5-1 CASSRGTGGQEETQYF
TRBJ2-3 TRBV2 CASSEFTMWAGTSTDTQYF
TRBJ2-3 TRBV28 CASSPRQGWRYF
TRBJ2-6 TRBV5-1 CASSFGSGANVLTF
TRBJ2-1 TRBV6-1 CASSETTYNEQFF
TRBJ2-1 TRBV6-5 CASSYLSGGSYNEQFF
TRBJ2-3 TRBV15 CATSGGGSTDTQYF
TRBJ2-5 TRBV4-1 CASSQGGGWRETQYF
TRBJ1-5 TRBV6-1 CASSTEQVYNQPQHF
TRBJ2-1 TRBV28 CASSSLPGTGLYNEQFF
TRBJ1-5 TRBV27 CASSPGNQPQHF
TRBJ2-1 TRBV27 CASSGAGGTYEQFF
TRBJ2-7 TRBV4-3 CASSQLAGAGEQYF
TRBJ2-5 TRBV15 CATSRDEGGKETQYF
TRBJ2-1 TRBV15 CATSRDRREAYNEQFF
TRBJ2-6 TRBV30 CAWSVLGGTSGANGLTF
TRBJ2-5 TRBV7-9 CASSRLRGDREQETQYF
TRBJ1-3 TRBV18 CASSRPLIETATGNTIYF
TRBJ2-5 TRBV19 CASSIDGDRQETQYF
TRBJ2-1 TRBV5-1 CASSPRWQGEKGEQFF
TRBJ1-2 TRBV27 CASSLYGSQGGGYTF
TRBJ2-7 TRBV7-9 CASSFQGGNEQYF
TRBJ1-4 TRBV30 CAWSVVVQGRGKLFF
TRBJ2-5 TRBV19 CASSIVQGQRETQYF
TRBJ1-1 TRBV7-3 CASSPGQGQEAFF
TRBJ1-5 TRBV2 CASSVEGMGQPQHF
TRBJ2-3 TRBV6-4 CASSDYGGPTDTQYF
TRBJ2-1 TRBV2 CASIRDRGRNEQFF
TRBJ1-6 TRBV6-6 CASSYSTGSSPLHF
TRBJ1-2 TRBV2 CASSERGQGHGYTF
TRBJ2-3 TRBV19 CASGRGHSDTQYF
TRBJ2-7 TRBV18 CASTWDSGGYEQYF
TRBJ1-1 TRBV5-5 CASRTGGASEAFF
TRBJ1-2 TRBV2 CASSKTGSPYGYTF
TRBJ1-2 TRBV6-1 CASRRSGLSYTF
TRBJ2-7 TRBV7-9 CASSSEGGVFDHEQYF
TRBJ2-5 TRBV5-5 CASSLVGPRETQYF
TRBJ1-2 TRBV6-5 CASSYSDRGTYGYTF
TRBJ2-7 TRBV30 CAWASGGAHEQYF
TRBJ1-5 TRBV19 CASSRYKTAWGDSNQPQHF